This paragraph covers one T cell receptor beta chain sequence. Its specificity is not known. These data originate in a study of CD8 T cells in ankylosing spondylitis. General study findings and limits: From matched ankylosing spondylitis synovial fluid, disease-linked clones were reportedly recovered at significantly enriched levels. Peripheral blood held disease-linked clones only at relatively low frequency, and these were CD8+.

Trimming removed 1 base from V and 7 bases from J, with 14 bases in between. Germline V CDR1 and CDR2: SEHNR, FQNEAQ (reference sequence). The CDR3 runs 14 residues. MiXCR, run by TCRdb on the 5' RACE reads, gives a single entry per CDR3 protein. The data show 300,000 to 400,000 distinct CDR3 sequences, with around 20% seen just once and approximately 14% held by the top ten. Sequenced input: blood, either unsorted or a sorted T cell fraction (not recorded which). This chain uses TRBV7-9 with TRBJ2-7; no definite D call. The receptor was isolated from a male donor with ankylosing spondylitis or in good health (not recorded which). The CDR3 spells CASSLVSGVGEQYF. CDR3 coding DNA: TGTGCCAGCAGCTTAGTAAGTGGAGTGGGGGAGCAGTACTTC.